This T cell receptor beta chain was sequenced during a study of T cell repertoires in cytomegalovirus infection. TCRdb processed the reads anew with MiXCR; each CDR3 protein has one entry. The repertoire consists of fewer than 250,000 distinct CDR3 sequences, with around an eighth occurring once and the leading ten covering approximately 1.8%. Whole-study results and caveats: Dominating the ex vivo response were TCR beta clonotypes that were CMV-specific and HLA-C-restricted.

As regards this clonotype: Antigen: not known.

Sample: PBMCs. The sequence derives from a human donor in good health (CMV status not recorded). Some clones in this sample may be carry-over from other donors' samples.

The CDR3 sequence is CSARDPGRGYGYTF. In DNA form, the CDR3 reads TGCAGTGCTAGAGATCCGGGCAGGGGCTATGGCTACACCTTC. The rearrangement joins TRBV20-1 to TRBJ1-2, with D perhaps matching TRBD1 (6 bases). Germline CDR1 reads DFQATT; CDR2 reads SNEGSKA (reference sequence). The CDR3 covers 14 residues. V lost 0 bases and J lost 4, with 12 bases in between.